This T cell receptor (beta chain) is from a study of Graves' ophthalmopathy and Graves' hyperthyroidism. Study outcomes and limitations: In separating ophthalmopathy from stable hyperthyroidism, a 13-signature model achieved 85% to 90% sensitivity and 75% to 84% specificity.

RNA transcripts were the source from which TCR beta CDR3 regions were amplified. Second-round multiplex PCR came after first-round RT-PCR with HTBI primers. TCRdb called the multiplex PCR reads again in MiXCR, with one record for every CDR3 protein. The sample consists of approximately 210,000 distinct CDR3 sequences, 20% to 25% of them appearing once. The table lists this clonotype with many counts. Antigen: not known. The length of the CDR3 is 15 residues. The ends were cut back, 8 bases at V and 0 bases at J, with 14 bases in the middle. The germline CDR1 and CDR2 sequences are LNHDA and SQIVND (reference sequence).

Sequencing was done on a sample of peripheral blood. The chain employs TRBV19 and TRBJ1-3; possibly TRBD1 for D (5 bases). This clonotype originated in a woman aged 45-65 years with Graves' ophthalmopathy. DNA for the CDR3: TGTGCCAGTTCCAGTGGGGCGTACTCTGGAAACACCATATATTTT. Translation: CASSSGAYSGNTIYF.